This entry features one TCR beta chain sequence. This record belongs to a study of cytomegalovirus exposure and HLA in healthy donors. Per germline, CDR1 MGHRA and CDR2 YSYEKL. This CDR3 spans 16 amino acids. This PCR relied on a set of 60 Vbeta primers and 13 Jbeta primers. Repertoires were generated with immunoSEQ multiplex PCR, while TCRdb's copy carries only in-frame clones and drops some. The table includes roughly 99,000 clones, around 77% detected once. The chain has TRBV4-1 and TRBJ2-5, with a tentative D call TRBD2 (6 bases). Near its end, the DNA agrees better with TRBJ2-7, so the J call may be wrong. The sample consisted of PBMCs. The sequence was obtained from a male donor in good health and CMV-seronegative. The CDR3 region has the DNA TGCGCCAGCAGCCAAGACCCCCTAGCGCTCGCCTACGAGCAGTACTTC. Protein: CASSQDPLALAYEQYF.